This T cell receptor (beta chain) derives from a study of shared clonotypes between healthy human individuals. Generated by immunoSEQ multiplex PCR, the TCRdb table keeps only in-frame clones and is missing some. The repertoire includes around 340,000 clones, 73% of them detected once, and about 9.4% sits in the top ten. Germline assignment: CDR1 LNHDA and CDR2 SQIVND (reference sequence). CDR3 length: 18 amino acids. V dropped 3 bases and J dropped 0 bases, with 18 bases sitting between them. Sample: memory CD4+ T cells sorted from blood. Subset in this sample: CD45RA-negative fraction. This chain links TRBV19 with TRBJ2-4; D is perhaps TRBD1 or TRBD2 (5 bases each). The receptor comes from a man aged 25 to 40 in good health. CDR3 nucleotides: TGTGCCAGTAGTATGATGGGGGTCACTCCGCTAGCCAAAAACATTCAGTACTTC. Its translation: CASSMMGVTPLAKNIQYF.